This entry lists 27 T cell receptor beta chains sequenced from one sample in a study of molecular identifiers for immune sequencing clone quantification. Using its own MiXCR run on the PCR reads, TCRdb lists one record per CDR3 protein. The sample yields approximately 35,000 distinct CDR3 sequences, over 15% seen once. Sequenced: naive CD8+ T cells from blood, with Jurkat cell RNA spiked in. Subset noted: FACS-sorted CD8+CD4-CCR7+CD45RA+ naive T cells. These receptors all come from a human donor in good health. Some libraries in this study had Jurkat cell RNA spiked in.

In regard to this clonotype: A much more abundant neighbour one base away suggests this may be a read error. The rearrangement links TRBV19 to TRBJ1-5, with 8 bases matching TRBD1. The CDR3 is 14 amino acids. Germline CDR1 LNHDA, CDR2 SQIVND (reference sequence). The DNA of the CDR3 is TGTGTCAGTAGCGACGACAGGGGCGGTCAGCCCCAGCATTTT. Protein: CVSSDDRGGQPQHF.

In this sample, this clonotype turned up many times. The V gene is TRBV20-1, the J gene TRBJ1-1; D ambiguous. The CDR3 runs to 14 residues. In germline, CDR1 is DFQATT, CDR2 SNEGSKA (reference sequence). V was clipped by 6 bases and J by 4 bases, with 18 bases between them. In nucleotides, the CDR3 is TGCAGTGCCGTCCACCGGGAGAGAGGCACTGAAGCTTTCTTT. Protein: CSAVHRERGTEAFF.

This clonotype has a count of ten or more. This chain connects TRBV13 to TRBJ2-5; D perhaps matches TRBD1 (6 bases). Per germline, CDR1 PRHDT and CDR2 FYEKMQ (reference sequence). This CDR3 has 15 amino acids. The V end lost 5 bases, the J end lost 3 bases, and 16 bases lay between the germline ends. CDR3 nucleotide sequence: TGTGCCAGCAGCGCAACCGGGACAACCAAAGAGACCCAGTACTTC. This gives the protein CASSATGTTKETQYF.

Ten or more counts support this clonotype. The chain recombines TRBV29-1 with TRBJ2-1; no definite D call. Germline loops: CDR1 SQVTM, CDR2 ANQGSEA. This CDR3 is 10 amino acids long. V was pared by 6 bases and J by 10 bases, with 10 bases between. The CDR3 reads CSVVNGEQFF. The DNA for the CDR3 is TGCAGCGTGGTGAATGGCGAGCAGTTCTTC.

This clonotype was counted at least ten times. V gene TRBV7-6 combines with J gene TRBJ2-5; D gene unclear. V was shortened by 5 bases and J by 1 base, with 14 bases between the two germline ends. This CDR3 spans 15 amino acids. CDR1 is SGHVS, CDR2 FNYEAQ, per germline. CDR3 sequence reads: CASSPEAGPQETQYF. The CDR3 nucleotides are TGTGCCAGCAGCCCTGAGGCAGGACCCCAAGAGACCCAGTACTTC. The full variable domain, rest sourced from reference TRBV7-6 and TRBJ2-5, is GAGVSQSPRYKVTKRGQDVALRCDPISGHVSLYWYRQALGQGPEFLTYFNYEAQQDKSGLPNDRFSAERPEGSISTLTIQRTEQRDSAMYRCASSPEAGPQETQYFGPGTRLLVL.

The rearrangement uses TRBV18 and TRBJ2-1, with 11 positions matching TRBD1. The CDR3 spans 16 residues. The germline V gene encodes CDR1 KGHSH and CDR2 LQKENI. Unmatched junction bases numbered 11, after V lost 3 bases and J lost 10 bases. DNA for the CDR3: TGTGCCAGCTCACCCAAGTCTGGGACAGGGGGTCGGGAGCAGTTCTTC. Translation: CASSPKSGTGGREQFF.

This clonotype is a singleton in its sample. This clone may be a read error of a much larger clone one base away. The V call is TRBV12-3 or TRBV12-4, the J call TRBJ2-2, with 7 bases aligning to TRBD1. After removal of 6 bases from V and 6 bases from J, the junction contained 4 bases not matched to a gene. The CDR3 covers 13 residues. The CDR3, as DNA: TGTGCCAGCAGGGGGACAGTCGCCGGGGAGCTGTTTTTT. The encoded protein is CASRGTVAGELFF.

Concerning this clonotype itself: This may be a read error, as it is one base from a much larger clone. The rearrangement uses TRBV4-1 and TRBJ2-2, with D perhaps matching TRBD2 (6 bases). CDR3 length: 13 residues. CDR1 MGHRA and CDR2 YSYEKL come from the germline V gene. CDR3 sequence reads: CASSPSSTGGLFF. As DNA, the CDR3 is TGCGCCAGCAGCCCGAGCAGCACCGGGGGGCTGTTTTTT.

For this clonotype: This may arise from a read error, as a much more abundant clone is one base away. The chain employs TRBV7-2 and TRBJ2-1; possibly TRBD2 for D (6 bases). The CDR3 runs 14 residues. V lost 5 bases, J lost 8 bases, and 16 bases lay in between. CDR1 SGHTA and CDR2 FQGNSA come from the germline V gene. In DNA form, the CDR3 reads TGTGCCAGCAGCCCGGCAGGGAGGTTGGATGAGCAGTTCTTC. It encodes CASSPAGRLDEQFF.

In its sample, this clonotype was seen many times. The rearrangement joins TRBV12-5 to TRBJ2-1; 11 bases map to TRBD1. V gave up 7 bases and J gave up 4 bases; unmatched junction bases: 9. Germline V CDR1 and CDR2: LGHNT, FRNRAP. This CDR3 comprises 16 residues. The CDR3 spells CASALSRDRGYNEQFF. The CDR3, as DNA: TGTGCTAGTGCCCTCTCCCGGGACAGGGGGTACAATGAGCAGTTCTTC.

This clonotype was picked up many times. V and J are TRBV19 and TRBJ2-1; D might be TRBD2 (7 bases). Germline V gene sequence: CDR1 LNHDA, CDR2 SQIVND (reference sequence). The V and J ends lost 6 bases and 9 bases respectively, with 12 bases between them. CDR3 length equals 12 residues. Here the CDR3 reads CASSPGGSEQFF. CDR3 in DNA: TGTGCCAGTAGCCCGGGGGGCAGTGAGCAGTTCTTC.

This clonotype was found many times. J is TRBJ2-3 and V is TRBV12-3 or TRBV12-4, with D maybe TRBD2 (7 bases). The CDR3 totals 15 residues. The germline V and J ends were trimmed by 0 bases and 5 bases, with 12 bases remaining between them. CDR3 amino acids: CASSLAGGPKDTQYF. The CDR3 region has the DNA TGTGCCAGCAGTTTAGCGGGGGGGCCAAAAGATACGCAGTATTTT.

This clonotype was found many times. The V and J genes are TRBV11-2 and TRBJ2-3; no clear D gene. Germline CDR1 is SGHAT and CDR2 is FQNNGV. The V and J ends lost 1 base and 5 bases respectively, with 7 bases between them. The CDR3 runs to 13 residues. CDR3 coding DNA: TGTGCCAGCAGCTTAGTCGGCCAAGATACGCAGTATTTT. Protein sequence: CASSLVGQDTQYF.

By proportion, this clonotype is medium-sized. V gene TRBV29-1 combines with J gene TRBJ2-3; a weak D match, TRBD1 (5 bases). The CDR3 has 14 residues. V dropped 7 bases and J dropped 0 bases, with 14 bases sitting between them. CDR1 is SQVTM and CDR2 is ANQGSEA in the germline V gene. CDR3 nucleotides: TGCAGCGCCCCAGGGATTGCTAGCACAGATACGCAGTATTTT. Amino acid sequence: CSAPGIASTDTQYF.

This clonotype was found a few times. A read error may explain this, as a much larger clone is one base away. The J gene is TRBJ2-3, the V gene TRBV13, with 8 bases that match TRBD2. J was trimmed by 0 bases and V by 8 bases; bases with no gene match: 7. CDR3 length: 15 residues. CDR1 and CDR2 (germline): PRHDT, FYEKMQ (reference sequence). CDR3 bases: TGTGCCAGCGGCCATAGCGGGGCAAGCACAGATACGCAGTATTTT. Translated: CASGHSGASTDTQYF.

This clonotype has ten or more counts. This chain joins TRBV7-6 and TRBJ2-3; D is uncertain. V was cut by 5 bases and J by 3 bases, with 6 bases left in between. The V gene's germline CDR1 is SGHVS and CDR2 FNYEAQ. The CDR3 is 12 residues long. The CDR3 here is CASSKWTDTQYF. CDR3 coding DNA: TGTGCCAGCAGCAAATGGACAGATACGCAGTATTTT.

Notes on this clonotype: A much larger clone lies a single base off, so this may be a read error. The chain has TRBV11-2 and TRBJ2-1; 7 bases match TRBD2. This CDR3 spans 17 amino acids. Germline loops: CDR1 SGHAT, CDR2 FQNNGV. This CDR3 is CAGSASLAGVSYNEQFF. CDR3 nucleotides: TGTGCCGGCAGCGCCTCGTTGGCGGGAGTATCCTACAATGAGCAGTTCTTC.

This clonotype was seen repeatedly, ten times or more. V gene TRBV4-3 combines with J gene TRBJ2-3; possibly TRBD2 for D (5 bases). CDR3 length equals 17 residues. Trimming stripped 0 bases from V and 2 bases from J, with 15 bases between. CDR1 LGHNA and CDR2 YSLEER come from the germline V gene. The CDR3 DNA reads TGCGCCAGCAGCCAAGAAAACCAGCGGAGCAACACAGATACGCAGTATTTT. It is translated as CASSQENQRSNTDTQYF.

With respect to this clonotype: This may come from a read error, since a much larger clone is one base off. This chain joins TRBV7-6 and TRBJ2-2; D gene uncertain. This CDR3 region has 12 residues. Germline V lookup: CDR1 SGHVS, CDR2 FNYEAQ. The CDR3: CAARARTGELFF. The CDR3, as DNA: TGTGCAGCGAGAGCTCGCACCGGGGAGCTGTTTTTT.

The chain uses TRBV27 and TRBJ2-7; a weak D match, TRBD2 (7 bases). In germline, CDR1 is MNHEY, CDR2 SMNVEV (reference sequence). The V gene lost 5 bases and the J gene lost 2 bases, with 16 bases spanning the gap. This CDR3 is built from 15 residues. CDR3 protein: CASSMTGGGAYEQYF. For the CDR3, the DNA is TGTGCCAGCAGTATGACAGGTGGGGGGGCCTACGAGCAGTACTTC.

This clonotype was seen a few times. This chain joins TRBV3-2 and TRBJ1-3; the table gives TRBD1 as D, unverified against the DNA. TRBV3-2 is a recognized pseudogene. The CDR3 is 19 residues long. In nucleotides, the CDR3 is TGTGCCAGCAGCCAAGGTTCGGAGGGACAGCCTGTCTTTGCGGACACCATATATTTT. As protein: CASSQGSEGQPVFADTIYF.

This clonotype turned up a few times. A much larger clone lies a single base off, so this may be a read error. J is TRBJ2-5 and V is TRBV5-6; no clear D. The germline V gene encodes CDR1 SGHDT and CDR2 YYEEEE. With 5 bases removed from V and 5 bases from J, the gap between germline ends came to 19 bases. There are 15 residues in the CDR3. Here the CDR3 DNA reads TGTGCCAGCAGTGGCGGAGACTCTAGACGGGAGACCCAGTACTTC. Encoded protein: CASSGGDSRRETQYF.

This clonotype was observed a few times. The rearrangement joins TRBV4-3 to TRBJ2-7; maybe TRBD2 (6 bases). The V gene's germline CDR1 is LGHNA and CDR2 YSLEER. The CDR3 sequence is 13 residues long. Between the trimmed V and J ends, which lost 1 base and 4 bases, there was a span of 8 bases. The CDR3 loop reads CASSQARGYEQYF. As DNA, the CDR3 is TGCGCCAGCAGCCAAGCGCGGGGATACGAGCAGTACTTC.

This clonotype was counted ten times or more. The chain employs TRBV19 and TRBJ2-5; D unresolved. CDR1 LNHDA and CDR2 SQIVND come from the germline V gene (reference sequence). The CDR3 spans 15 residues. Between the trimmed V and J ends, which lost 0 bases and 5 bases, there was a span of 13 bases. CDR3 sequence: CASSIEAFPRETQYF. The CDR3 coding sequence is TGTGCCAGTAGTATAGAGGCGTTCCCCCGGGAGACCCAGTACTTC. Based on the CDR3 plus reference TRBV19 and TRBJ2-5, the full variable domain is DGGITQSPKYLFRKEGQNVTLSCEQNLNHDAMYWYRQDPGQGLRLIYYSQIVNDFQKGDIAEGYSVSREKKESFPLTVTSAQKNPTAFYLCASSIEAFPRETQYFGPGTRLLVL.

This clonotype was detected a few times. This rearrangement joins TRBV7-8 to TRBJ2-1; no reliable D call. V lost 4 bases to trimming and J lost 2 bases, with 9 bases between them. The germline gives CDR1 SGHVS, CDR2 FQNEAQ. CDR3 length equals 14 residues. The CDR3 region has the DNA TGTGCCAGCAGCTGGCAAACCGCCTACAATGAGCAGTTCTTC. Translating it yields CASSWQTAYNEQFF.

This clonotype was detected many times. Germline and junction disagree at one end, which may indicate a read error. This chain links TRBV6-1 with TRBJ2-3, with a weak D call TRBD1 (6 bases). The CDR3 has 13 residues. Germline CDR1 and CDR2: MNHNS and SASEGT. CDR3 residues: CRVSQGSTDTQYF. CDR3 nucleotide sequence: TGCCGCGTCAGTCAGGGGAGCACAGATACGCAGTATTTT.

This clonotype was seen at least ten times. The chain is built from TRBV12-3 or TRBV12-4 and TRBJ2-1; D remains unclear. The CDR3 runs to 14 residues. Between the trimmed V and J ends, which lost 7 bases and 8 bases, there was a span of 18 bases. The CDR3 loop is CASTMDTPTDEQFF. CDR3 DNA: TGTGCCAGCACCATGGATACGCCGACGGATGAGCAGTTCTTC.